This T cell receptor beta chain originates from a study of blood T cell repertoires in COVID-19. As for the study in general: The United States, Italy and Spain provided the acute and convalescent COVID-19 samples. T cells, B-cell-depleted T cells, or PBMCs provided the cDNA or gDNA that served as material.

Enrollment of patients from Seattle took place during active infection, with longitudinal follow-up. This CDR3 region has 15 residues. Per germline, CDR1 GTSNPN and CDR2 SVGIG (reference sequence). V was cut by 1 base and J by 5 bases, with 18 bases left in between. In the original processing: Reference gene primers were amplified, and this amplification served to estimate nucleated cell counts. TCRdb's copy holds only in-frame clones and misses some; the assay was immunoSEQ multiplex PCR. V and J calls and clone size come straight from that table; D and trimming were deduced from the DNA. The sample lists about 260,000 clones, roughly 88% occurring once.

Sequencing was carried out using peripheral blood. The rearrangement joins TRBV30 to TRBJ2-7; possibly TRBD1 for D (5 bases). This clonotype was obtained from a woman aged 70-85 years with COVID-19, enrolled during active disease. The CDR3 sequence is CAWSDRPGRDNEQYF. The CDR3 nucleotides are TGTGCCTGGAGTGATAGACCGGGCAGGGATAACGAGCAGTACTTC.